This TCR beta chain derives from a study of early T cells in non-severe SARS-CoV-2 infection. Background on the study: Chains were unpaired, as sequencing was done on bulk RNA from unsorted whole blood.

Points from the study as a whole: Matching against VDJdb likely underestimated virus-specific expansions, favoring anti-spike CD8.

This clonotype has a count of ten or more. Its target is not known. Molecules of cDNA were individually given unique molecular identifiers that were attached to them. MiXCR, run by TCRdb on the 5' RACE reads, gives a single entry per CDR3 protein. Altogether almost 65,000 distinct CDR3 sequences are present, over 4.5% being singletons, with the ten largest covering 4.9%. V dropped 8 bases and J dropped 6 bases, with 19 bases sitting between them. The CDR3 has 13 residues. Germline V gives CDR1 GTSNPN, CDR2 SVGIG (reference sequence). The TCR originated in an adult who was a healthcare worker with PCR-confirmed SARS-CoV-2 infection or an uninfected control (not recorded which). Sequencing was carried out using whole blood. The rearrangement uses TRBV30 and TRBJ1-2, with no clear D. The CDR3 region is CARARRIGNGYTF. The CDR3 DNA sequence: TGTGCCCGAGCACGCAGGATCGGGAATGGCTACACCTTC.